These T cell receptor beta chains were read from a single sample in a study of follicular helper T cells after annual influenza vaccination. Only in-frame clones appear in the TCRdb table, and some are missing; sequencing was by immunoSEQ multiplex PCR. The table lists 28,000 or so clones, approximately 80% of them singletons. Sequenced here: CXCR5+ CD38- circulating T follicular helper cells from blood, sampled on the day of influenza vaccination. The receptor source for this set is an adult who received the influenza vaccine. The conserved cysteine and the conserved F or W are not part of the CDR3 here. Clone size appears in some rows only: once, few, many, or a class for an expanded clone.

ASSLSTGSPLH	TRBJ1-6	TRBV11-3	-
ASSLAVGEETQY	TRBJ2-5	TRBV7-7	-
ASSQVTGGVEKLF	TRBJ1-4	TRBV4-2	-
ASSSPTSGAYEQY	TRBJ2-7	TRBV7-2	-
ASSYSGAYGYT	TRBJ1-2	TRBV6-5	-
ASGEGAYEQY	TRBJ2-7	TRBV6-1	-
ASSSFPGQGIEQY	TRBJ2-7	TRBV7-8	-
ASSEQGLAKNIQY	TRBJ2-4	TRBV2	-
ASGYAGTGWNEQF	TRBJ2-1	TRBV5-8	-
ASSTLSGGTEAF	TRBJ1-1	TRBV19	-
ASSVVEGNTGELF	TRBJ2-2	TRBV9	once
ASSPIQGASQDTQY	TRBJ2-3	TRBV4-1	-
ASSLVVAGGPQF	TRBJ2-1	TRBV5-6	-
ASSVSAGTGGTEAF	TRBJ1-1	TRBV9	-
ASSQAEQKLF	TRBJ1-4	TRBV14	-
SGQGQETQY	TRBJ2-5	TRBV29-1	-